This entry lists 2 T cell receptor beta chains sequenced from one sample in a study of OX40 agonist ivuxolimab in advanced cancers. Receptor libraries were prepared by the immunoSEQ multiplex PCR assay. Entries here come from immuneACCESS through TCRdb and include only in-frame sequences with V and J called. Some clones fail to appear in such tables; in the studies checked, an unresolved V gene covers under half of the shortfall, and the cause of the remainder is unknown. The sample table contains some 5,600 clones; only one count was recorded for over 70% of them. Of the sample, around 24% falls within the top ten clones. This specimen consisted of CD4+ or CD8+ T cells sorted from blood, obtained in a trial of the OX40 agonist ivuxolimab. The receptor source for this set is an adult with an advanced solid tumor such as melanoma, head and neck, liver or kidney cancer.

The V gene is TRBV5-1, the J gene TRBJ2-5; D remains ambiguous. V was clipped by 2 bases and J by 4 bases, with 9 bases between them. The CDR3 sequence is 13 residues long. In germline, CDR1 is SGHRS, CDR2 YFSETQ. CDR3 in DNA: TGCGCCAGCAGCTTTGGGGTGCCAGAGACCCAGTACTTC. Protein product: CASSFGVPETQYF.

The J gene is TRBJ2-3, the V gene TRBV6-1; D may match TRBD1 or TRBD2 (5 bases each). Deletions cut 6 bases from V and 0 bases from J, with 10 bases between. The germline V gene has CDR1 MNHNS and CDR2 SASEGT. The CDR3 spans 14 residues. CDR3 loop: CASSGDHSTDTQYF. The CDR3 region has the DNA TGTGCCAGCAGCGGGGACCATAGCACAGATACGCAGTATTTT.